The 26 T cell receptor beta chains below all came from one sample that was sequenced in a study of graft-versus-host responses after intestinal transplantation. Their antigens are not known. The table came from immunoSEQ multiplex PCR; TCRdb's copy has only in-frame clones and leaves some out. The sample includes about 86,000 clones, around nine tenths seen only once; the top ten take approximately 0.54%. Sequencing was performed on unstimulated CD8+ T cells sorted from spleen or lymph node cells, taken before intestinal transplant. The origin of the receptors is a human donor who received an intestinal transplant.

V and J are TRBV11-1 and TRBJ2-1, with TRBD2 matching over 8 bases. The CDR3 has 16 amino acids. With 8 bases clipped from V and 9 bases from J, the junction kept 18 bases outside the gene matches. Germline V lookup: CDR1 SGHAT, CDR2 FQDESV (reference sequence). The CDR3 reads CASSYRREAPSAEQFF. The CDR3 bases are TGTGCCAGCTCCTACCGGCGGGAGGCCCCCTCGGCTGAGCAGTTCTTC.

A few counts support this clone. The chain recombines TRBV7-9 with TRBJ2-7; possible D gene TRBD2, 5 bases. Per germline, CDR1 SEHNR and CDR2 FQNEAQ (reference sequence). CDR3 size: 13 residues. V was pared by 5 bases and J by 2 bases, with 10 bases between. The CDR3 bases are TGTGCCAGCAGCCGGGCCGGGGCCTACGAGCAGTACTTC. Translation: CASSRAGAYEQYF.

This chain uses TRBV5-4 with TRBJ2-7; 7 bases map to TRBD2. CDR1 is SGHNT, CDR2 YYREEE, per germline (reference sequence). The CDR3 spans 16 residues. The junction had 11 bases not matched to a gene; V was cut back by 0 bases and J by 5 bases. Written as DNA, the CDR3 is TGTGCCAGCAGCTTGGAGGGAGGGTGGGGGAAGGACGAGCAGTACTTC. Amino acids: CASSLEGGWGKDEQYF.

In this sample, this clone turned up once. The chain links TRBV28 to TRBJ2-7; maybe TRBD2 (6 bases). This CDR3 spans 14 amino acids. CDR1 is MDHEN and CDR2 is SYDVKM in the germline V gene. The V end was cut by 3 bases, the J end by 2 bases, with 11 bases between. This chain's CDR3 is CASSLGGGAYEQYF. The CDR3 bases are TGTGCCAGCAGTTTGGGGGGAGGAGCCTACGAGCAGTACTTC.

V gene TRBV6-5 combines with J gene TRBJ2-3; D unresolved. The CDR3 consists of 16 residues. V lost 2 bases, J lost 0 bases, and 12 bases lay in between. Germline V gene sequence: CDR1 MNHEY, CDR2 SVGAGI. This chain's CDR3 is CASSYGALSSTDTQYF. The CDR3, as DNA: TGTGCCAGCAGTTACGGAGCGTTATCTAGCACAGATACGCAGTATTTT.

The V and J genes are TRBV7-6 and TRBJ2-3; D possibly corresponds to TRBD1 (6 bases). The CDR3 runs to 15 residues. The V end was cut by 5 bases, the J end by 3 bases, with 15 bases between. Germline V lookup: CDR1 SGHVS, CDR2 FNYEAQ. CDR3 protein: CASSPNQGWTDTQYF. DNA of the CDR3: TGTGCCAGCAGCCCAAACCAGGGGTGGACAGATACGCAGTATTTT.

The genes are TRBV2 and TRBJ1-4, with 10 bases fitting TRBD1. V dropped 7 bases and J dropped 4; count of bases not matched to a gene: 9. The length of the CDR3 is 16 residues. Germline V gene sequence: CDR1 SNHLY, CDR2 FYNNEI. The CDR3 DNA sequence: TGTGCCAGCATCGGCCGCCGGACAGGGGGTAATGAAAAACTGTTTTTT. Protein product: CASIGRRTGGNEKLFF.

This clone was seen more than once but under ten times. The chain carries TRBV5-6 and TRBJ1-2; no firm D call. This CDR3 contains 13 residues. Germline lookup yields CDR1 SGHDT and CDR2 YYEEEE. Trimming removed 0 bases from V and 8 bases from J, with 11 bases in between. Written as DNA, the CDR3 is TGTGCCAGCAGCTTGGTCGCAACGGGAGGCTACACCTTC. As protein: CASSLVATGGYTF.

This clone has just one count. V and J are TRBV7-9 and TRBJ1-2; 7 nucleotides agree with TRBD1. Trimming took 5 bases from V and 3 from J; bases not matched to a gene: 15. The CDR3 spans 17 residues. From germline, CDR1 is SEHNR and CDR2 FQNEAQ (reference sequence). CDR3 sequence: CASSRTGASFRDYGYTF. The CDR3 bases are TGTGCCAGCAGCAGGACAGGAGCCAGCTTCAGGGACTATGGCTACACCTTC.

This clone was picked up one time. CDR3 loop: CASSWRGLYNEQFF. As DNA, the CDR3 is TGTGCCAGCAGTTGGCGGGGGCTGTACAATGAGCAGTTCTTC. J is TRBJ2-1 and V is TRBV27, with D perhaps matching TRBD2 (7 bases). The CDR3 loop spans 14 amino acids. The V end was cut by 4 bases, the J end by 4 bases, with 11 bases between. CDR1 and CDR2 (germline): MNHEY, SMNVEV (reference sequence).

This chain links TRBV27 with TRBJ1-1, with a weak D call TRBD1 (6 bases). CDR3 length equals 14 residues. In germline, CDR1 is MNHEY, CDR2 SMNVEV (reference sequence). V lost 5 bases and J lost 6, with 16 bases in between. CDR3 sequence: CASSQTDRLPEAFF. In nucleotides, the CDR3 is TGTGCCAGCAGTCAAACGGACAGACTCCCTGAAGCTTTCTTT.

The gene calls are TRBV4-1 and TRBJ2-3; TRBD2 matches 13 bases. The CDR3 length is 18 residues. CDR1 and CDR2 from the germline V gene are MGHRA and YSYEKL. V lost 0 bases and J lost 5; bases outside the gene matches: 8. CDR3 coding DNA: TGCGCCAGCAGCCAAGATCGGACTAGCGGGAGTAGGGGAGATACGCAGTATTTT. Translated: CASSQDRTSGSRGDTQYF.

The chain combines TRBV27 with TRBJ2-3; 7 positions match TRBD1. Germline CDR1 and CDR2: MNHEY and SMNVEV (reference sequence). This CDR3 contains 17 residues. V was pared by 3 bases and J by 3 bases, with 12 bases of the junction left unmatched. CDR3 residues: CASSLTGIRLGTDTQYF. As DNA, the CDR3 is TGTGCCAGCAGTTTGACAGGGATTCGTCTAGGGACAGATACGCAGTATTTT.

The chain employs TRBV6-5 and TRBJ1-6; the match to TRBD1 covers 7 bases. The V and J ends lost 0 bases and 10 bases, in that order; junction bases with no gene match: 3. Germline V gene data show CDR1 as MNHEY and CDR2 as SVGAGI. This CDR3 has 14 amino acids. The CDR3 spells CASSYSGTESPLHF. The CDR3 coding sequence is TGTGCCAGCAGTTACTCCGGGACAGAATCACCCCTCCACTTT.

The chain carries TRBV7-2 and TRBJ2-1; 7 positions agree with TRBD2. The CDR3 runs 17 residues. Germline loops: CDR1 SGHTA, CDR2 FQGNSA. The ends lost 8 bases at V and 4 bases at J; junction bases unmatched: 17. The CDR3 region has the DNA TGTGCCAGCTCCCCTGAGCGCCCTAGCGGCCGATACAATGAGCAGTTCTTC. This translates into CASSPERPSGRYNEQFF.

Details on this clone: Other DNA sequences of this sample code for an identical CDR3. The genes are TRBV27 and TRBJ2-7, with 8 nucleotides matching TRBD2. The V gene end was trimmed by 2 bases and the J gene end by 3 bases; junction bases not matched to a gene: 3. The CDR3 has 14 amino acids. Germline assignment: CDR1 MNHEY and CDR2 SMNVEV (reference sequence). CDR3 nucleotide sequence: TGTGCCAGCAGTTTAGGGCTAGCGGGCTACGAGCAGTACTTC. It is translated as CASSLGLAGYEQYF.

For the CDR3, the DNA is TGCGCCAGCAGTGATTTCAGGGGGTGGATAGATGAGCAGTTCTTC. Its protein product is CASSDFRGWIDEQFF. V is TRBV10-2 and J is TRBJ2-1; 7 bases map to TRBD1. The germline CDR1 and CDR2 sequences are WSHSY and SAAADI. J lost 8 bases, V lost 3 bases, and 10 bases had no gene match. This CDR3 spans 15 amino acids.

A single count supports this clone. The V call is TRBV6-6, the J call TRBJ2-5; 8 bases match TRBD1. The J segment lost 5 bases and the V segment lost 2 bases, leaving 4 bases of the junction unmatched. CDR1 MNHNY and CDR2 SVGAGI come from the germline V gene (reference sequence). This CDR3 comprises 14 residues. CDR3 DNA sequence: TGTGCCAGCAGTTACGGAGGACAGGGCGAGACCCAGTACTTC. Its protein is CASSYGGQGETQYF.

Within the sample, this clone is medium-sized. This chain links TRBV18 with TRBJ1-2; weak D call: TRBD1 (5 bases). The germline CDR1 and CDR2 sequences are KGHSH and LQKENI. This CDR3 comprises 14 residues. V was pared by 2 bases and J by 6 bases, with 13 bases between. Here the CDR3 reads CASSPFVQGDGYTF. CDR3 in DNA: TGTGCCAGCTCACCATTCGTTCAGGGCGATGGCTACACCTTC.

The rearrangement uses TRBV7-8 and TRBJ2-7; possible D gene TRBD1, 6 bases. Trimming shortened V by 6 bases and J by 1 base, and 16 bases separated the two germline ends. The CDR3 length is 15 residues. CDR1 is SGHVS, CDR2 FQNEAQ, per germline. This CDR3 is CASRENRVYSYEQYF. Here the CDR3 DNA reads TGTGCCAGCAGGGAGAACAGGGTCTATTCCTACGAGCAGTACTTC.

CDR3 amino acids: CASSAGGTEAFF. The DNA for the CDR3 is TGTGCCAGCAGCGCCGGGGGGACTGAAGCTTTCTTT. J is TRBJ1-1 and V is TRBV11-2, with D perhaps matching TRBD1 (5 bases). V was trimmed by 5 bases and J by 5 bases, leaving 9 bases between them. This CDR3 region has 12 residues. Germline V gene sequence: CDR1 SGHAT, CDR2 FQNNGV.

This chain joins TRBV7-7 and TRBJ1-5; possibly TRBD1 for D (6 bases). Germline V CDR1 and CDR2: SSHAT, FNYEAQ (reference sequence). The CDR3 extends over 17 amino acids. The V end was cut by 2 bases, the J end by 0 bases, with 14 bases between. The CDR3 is CASSLRPRGNSNQPQHF. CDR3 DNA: TGTGCCAGCAGCTTAAGGCCGAGGGGGAATAGCAATCAGCCCCAGCATTTT.

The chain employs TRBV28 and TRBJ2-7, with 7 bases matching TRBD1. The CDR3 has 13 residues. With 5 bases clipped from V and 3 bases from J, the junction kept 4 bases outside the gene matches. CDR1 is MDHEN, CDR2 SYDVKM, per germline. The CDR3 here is CASSLGQNYEQYF. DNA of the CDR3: TGTGCCAGCAGTCTGGGACAGAACTACGAGCAGTACTTC.

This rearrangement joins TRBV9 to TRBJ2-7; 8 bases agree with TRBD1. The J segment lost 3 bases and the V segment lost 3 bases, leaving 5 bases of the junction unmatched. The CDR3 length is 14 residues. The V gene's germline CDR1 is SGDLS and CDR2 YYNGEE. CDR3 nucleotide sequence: TGTGCCAGCAGCGAGACAGGGGAATACTACGAGCAGTACTTC. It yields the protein CASSETGEYYEQYF.

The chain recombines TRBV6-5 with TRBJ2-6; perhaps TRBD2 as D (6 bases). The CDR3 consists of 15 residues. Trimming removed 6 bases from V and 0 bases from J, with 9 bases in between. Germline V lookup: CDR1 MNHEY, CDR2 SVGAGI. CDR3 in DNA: TGTGCCAGCAGCTCGGGGGACTCTGGGGCCAACGTCCTGACTTTC. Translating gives CASSSGDSGANVLTF.

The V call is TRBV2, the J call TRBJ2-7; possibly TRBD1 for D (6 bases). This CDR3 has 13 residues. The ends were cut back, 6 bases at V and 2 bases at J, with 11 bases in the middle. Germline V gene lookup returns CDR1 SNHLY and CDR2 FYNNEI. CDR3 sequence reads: CASRAGTTYEQYF. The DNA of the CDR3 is TGTGCCAGCAGGGCCGGGACAACCTACGAGCAGTACTTC.